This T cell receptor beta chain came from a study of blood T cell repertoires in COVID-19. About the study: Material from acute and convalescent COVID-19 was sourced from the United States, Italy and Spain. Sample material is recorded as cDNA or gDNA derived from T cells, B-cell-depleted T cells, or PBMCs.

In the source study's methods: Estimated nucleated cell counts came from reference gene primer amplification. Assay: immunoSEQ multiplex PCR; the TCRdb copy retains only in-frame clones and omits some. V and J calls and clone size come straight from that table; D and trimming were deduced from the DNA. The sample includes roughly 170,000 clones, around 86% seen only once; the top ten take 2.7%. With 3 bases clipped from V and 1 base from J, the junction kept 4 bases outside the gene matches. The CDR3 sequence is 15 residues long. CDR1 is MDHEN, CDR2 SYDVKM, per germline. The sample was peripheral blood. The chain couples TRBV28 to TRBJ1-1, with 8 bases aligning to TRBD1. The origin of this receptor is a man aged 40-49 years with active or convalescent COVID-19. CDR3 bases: TGTGCCAGCAGTTTTACAGGGGGGAGGAACACTGAAGCTTTCTTT. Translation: CASSFTGGRNTEAFF.